This T cell receptor beta chain was obtained from a study of blood T cell repertoires in COVID-19. The overall study: The origin of the acute and convalescent COVID-19 samples was the United States, Italy and Spain. T cells, B-cell-depleted T cells, or PBMCs provided the cDNA or gDNA that served as material.

Assay: immunoSEQ multiplex PCR; the TCRdb copy retains only in-frame clones and omits some. Altogether about 30,000 clones are present, 80% being singletons, with the ten largest covering roughly half. Germline V gene lookup returns CDR1 MGHDK and CDR2 SYGVNS. The CDR3 consists of 11 residues. Trimming removed 9 bases at V and 6 bases at J, with 8 bases between. This chain links TRBV25-1 with TRBJ2-2; D is undetermined. Sequenced: peripheral blood. This sequence was found in a woman in her seventies with acute or convalescent COVID-19. The CDR3 nucleotides read TGTGCCAGTCACTTCGCCGGGGAGCTGTTTTTT. Translation: CASHFAGELFF.